These T cell receptor beta chains were read from a single sample in a study of type 1 regulatory T cells. Their antigen targets remain unknown. Using its own MiXCR run on the reads, TCRdb lists one record per CDR3 protein. Among about 68,000 distinct CDR3 sequences listed, about 62% were seen once. The sequenced material came from cultured T cells, either the whole culture or a sorted T cell fraction (not recorded which). These receptors originate from a human donor in good health. Both conserved end residues are part of each CDR3. The order of the fields is D gene, V gene, J gene, CDR3 protein. D genes are given only for firm matches.

>TRBD1|TRBV3-1|TRBJ1-3
CASNQGGTGNTIYF
>.|TRBV24-1|TRBJ2-1
CATSTQGPLYNEQFF
>.|TRBV27|TRBJ2-1
CASSTLVGDEQFF
>TRBD2|TRBV3-1|TRBJ2-3
CASSDTSGYADTQYF
>TRBD2|TRBV5-4|TRBJ2-5
CASSPGRLAGAPRETQYF
>.|TRBV6-2/TRBV6-3|TRBJ2-3
CASQRTDTQYF
>.|TRBV19|TRBJ1-2
CASSRTDYGYTF
>.|TRBV5-1|TRBJ1-1
CASSLEGRTNTEAFF
>.|TRBV27|TRBJ1-2
CASSFVGRGKGYTF
>.|TRBV19|TRBJ2-3
CASRMGDTQYF
>.|TRBV7-8|TRBJ2-7
CASSLGVSVYEQYF
>TRBD2|TRBV10-3|TRBJ2-1
CAISGRSSGSNEQFF
>.|TRBV7-3|TRBJ2-1
CASSLQPRVGSSYNEQFF
>TRBD1|TRBV4-3|TRBJ2-7
CASSPARGQVYLEQYF
>.|TRBV24-1|TRBJ2-3
CATSDSTDIYTDTQYF
>TRBD2|TRBV28|TRBJ2-7
CASSPKTSPYEQYF
>.|TRBV7-9|TRBJ2-7
CASSQSGLDEDEQYF
>.|TRBV11-1|TRBJ2-2
CASSLVSSPNTGELFF
>.|TRBV5-1|TRBJ2-2
CASSLDYTGELFF
>TRBD1|TRBV6-1|TRBJ2-6
CASSEQGAGANVLTF